The text below deals with one TCR beta chain. The repertoire was sequenced with immunoSEQ multiplex PCR; TCRdb's copy has only in-frame clones and lacks some. This table holds about 2 million clones, approximately 94% found once. CD45RO negativity and positive selection for CCR7 defined naive CD8 cells, a population that excluded terminally differentiated effector memory CD45RA+ cells. The data are from a study of shared clonotypes between healthy human individuals. From germline, CDR1 is MNHNS and CDR2 SASEGT. The CDR3 runs 15 residues. Trimming took 1 base from V and 4 from J, leaving 13 bases between them.

The receptor comes from a man in his late teens or twenties in good health. The sample consisted of naive CD8+ T cells sorted from blood. This chain connects TRBV6-1 to TRBJ1-2; D is unclear. CDR3 DNA sequence: TGTGCCAGCAGTGAAGAGGCACGCCCAGGCTATGGCTACACCTTC. Translation: CASSEEARPGYGYTF.